Sequencing of this T cell receptor (beta chain) was carried out in a study of graft-versus-host responses after intestinal transplantation (dated by TCRdb to the early 2020s). Broadly, across the study: Multivisceral, liver-intestinal, or isolated intestinal transplants were received by the recipients. Anti-thymocyte globulin induction was given to all recipients, followed by maintenance tacrolimus and steroids for two to three years. After intestinal transplantation, graft-versus-host and host-versus-graft alloreactive T cell clones in the graft, circulation and bone marrow were tracked using bulk TCR-beta CDR3 sequencing. To identify alloreactive clones, pre-transplant mixed lymphocyte reaction products were sequenced and compared with unstimulated pre-transplant donor and recipient T cells. The cohort enrolled about 23 intestinal transplant recipients, one of whom was a retransplant, and 3 patients without pretransplant specimens were excluded. Donor T cell macrochimerism was defined as a peak of at least 4% donor T cells among recipient peripheral blood mononuclear cells. Rather than going through the commercial service, samples from three later patients were sequenced in-house on an Illumina MiSeq and processed with MiXCR. Broader findings and caveats from the paper: The relatively low number and heterogeneity of intestinal transplant patients limited the conclusions. In the allografts of patients with donor T cell macrochimerism, GvH to HvG T cell clonal ratios were high. Early after transplant, peak levels of circulating GvH clones were found to be associated with declines in HvG clones. GvH clones were detected in recipient bone marrow, and some of these GvH clones were observed earlier in ileal mucosa or blood, consistent with an intestinal mucosal origin.

The time point tag for this specimen amounts to: cells obtained before transplantation from donor or recipient. CD3+CD4+ and CD3+CD8+ populations were FACS-sorted from unstimulated pre-transplant donor and recipient cells taken from spleen or lymph nodes. Libraries were made using the immunoSEQ multiplex PCR assay. For most patients, genomic DNA was isolated using the Qiagen DNeasy Blood and Tissue Kit and was shipped frozen to Adaptive Biotechnologies for TCR sequencing. For most patients, genomic DNA was subjected to high-throughput TCR-beta CDR3 sequencing by Adaptive Biotechnologies. Per the authors' processing: TCR sequencing data were retrieved from Adaptive's ImmunoSEQ software for some 17 patients, whereas a few other patients were processed with MiXCR and VDJtools. To correct CD4 versus CD8 sorting errors, sequences present in both subsets at a frequency ratio below 5:1 were removed. Because the origin of CDR3 nucleotide sequences shared between donor and recipient could not be assigned, those sequences were removed. To be classed as alloreactive, a clone needed at least 2-fold expansion over unstimulated cells and a minimum CFSE-low frequency of 0.002% (template counts) or 0.001% (read counts). Mappable clones were those detected in sequenced pre-transplant spleen, lymph node, or MLR CFSE-low populations of the donor or recipient. The cumulative frequency of alloreactive clones was calculated as a percentage of all sequences, weighted by copy number. TCRdb mirrors the immuneACCESS table, restricted to in-frame sequences. Some clones are absent from its copies; in checked studies, under half trace to an unresolved V gene, and the reason for the others is unknown. V, J and clone size were drawn from that table, and D and trimming were deduced from the DNA. The sample table holds approximately 97,000 clones, of which 91% were seen once. Jointly, the top ten make up approximately 0.18% of the sample.

Looking up the germline V gene (reference sequence) yields CDR1 GTSNPN and CDR2 SVGIG. V has 3 bases trimmed and J has 7 bases trimmed; junction bases matching no gene number 11. The cysteine opens and the phenylalanine closes a CDR3 of 15 amino acids. Only the CDR3 DNA is retained, 45 bases long and in frame from the first base. Turning to this clone: This clone's antigen is unknown. No qualities accompany the bases; no much larger clone lies one base away.

The input for sequencing was unstimulated CD4+ T cells sorted from spleen or lymph node cells, taken before transplant. Here the chain combines TRBV30 and TRBJ2-2, with 7 bases in between that match TRBD2. The TCR was taken from a human donor who was the organ donor for an intestinal transplant. The DNA sequence is given as TGTGCCTGGAGCCTGGGGGGACTACGCAACGGGGAGCTGTTTTTT. Its coded protein is CAWSLGGLRNGELFF.